The next 15 T cell receptor beta chains were all read from a single sample in a study of Ad26.COV2.S vaccination and SARS-CoV-2 variants. Specified treatment: roughly 18 received Ad26.COV2.S at low or high dose, single or two shots; 5 received placebo; per-sample allocation not given. Repertoires come from day 63 after the first vaccine or placebo injection. Profiled with immunoSEQ multiplex PCR; TCRdb holds only in-frame clones, not every one. Seen here are roughly 350,000 clones, around nine tenths observed once, and the top ten hold 5%. This specimen was peripheral blood, taken in a trial of Ad26.COV2.S vaccine versus placebo. Receptors were obtained from a person aged 18-60 years who received the Ad26.COV2.S COVID-19 vaccine or a placebo.

This clone came up once. The CDR3 loop is CASSQGQQNIQYF. Written as DNA, the CDR3 is TGTGCCAGCAGCCAGGGACAGCAAAACATTCAGTACTTC. V is TRBV16 and J is TRBJ2-4; TRBD1 matches at 7 bases. The CDR3 spans 13 residues. V was clipped by 3 bases and J by 5 bases; unmatched bases: 1. Looked up from germline, CDR1 is KGHSY and CDR2 is FQNENV.

The chain has TRBV11-1 and TRBJ1-5; 8 bases match TRBD1. V was pared by 4 bases and J by 8 bases, with 4 bases of the junction left unmatched. The CDR3 length is 13 residues. Germline CDR1 reads SGHAT; CDR2 reads FQDESV (reference sequence). The CDR3 region has the DNA TGTGCCAGCAGCTCACAGGGGGGAAAGCCCCAGCATTTT. Its translation: CASSSQGGKPQHF.

Concerning this clone: The same CDR3 arises from other DNA sequences in this sample as well. V usage is TRBV20-1 and J usage is TRBJ2-7; D remains ambiguous. Germline-derived CDR1 and CDR2 are DFQATT and SNEGSKA (reference sequence). The CDR3 consists of 11 residues. Trimming removed 2 bases at V and 4 bases at J, with 6 bases between. The CDR3 is CSARRDYEQYF. CDR3 bases: TGCAGTGCTAGAAGGGATTACGAGCAGTACTTC.

This sequence joins TRBV15 and TRBJ2-1; TRBD2 matches 7 bases. This CDR3 spans 17 amino acids. CDR1 and CDR2 from the germline V gene are LNHNV and YYDKDF (reference sequence). V shed 4 bases and J 7 bases; nucleotides not matched to a gene: 16. CDR3 protein: CATSILGPTKRGNEQFF. Here the CDR3 DNA reads TGTGCCACCAGCATCCTCGGCCCTACTAAGCGGGGAAATGAGCAGTTCTTC.

The chain carries TRBV12-3 or TRBV12-4 and TRBJ2-1, with 14 bases identical to TRBD2. V shed 11 bases and J 12 bases; nucleotides not matched to a gene: 6. The CDR3 totals 12 residues. CDR3 sequence (DNA): TGTGCCGGAAGACTAGCGGGAGGGGCGCAGTTCTTC. It translates to CAGRLAGGAQFF.

The V call is TRBV9, the J call TRBJ1-2; possible D gene TRBD1, 5 bases. This CDR3 contains 13 residues. V lost 0 bases and J 8 bases, leaving 11 bases between the germline ends. The germline gives CDR1 SGDLS, CDR2 YYNGEE. The CDR3 loop reads CASSVEGVSGYTF. The CDR3 coding sequence is TGTGCCAGCAGCGTAGAAGGGGTCTCGGGCTACACCTTC.

This sequence joins TRBV3-1 (or the pseudogene TRBV3-2) and TRBJ1-2; TRBD1 is a possible D gene (5 bases). CDR1 is LGHDT, CDR2 YNNKEL, per germline (reference sequence). V lost 2 bases to trimming and J lost 3 bases, with 16 bases between them. The CDR3 sequence is 16 residues long. The CDR3 region is CASSQTEGIGYYGYTF. The DNA of the CDR3 is TGTGCCAGCAGCCAAACGGAGGGGATAGGGTACTATGGCTACACCTTC.

This chain uses TRBV27 with TRBJ2-5; D remains ambiguous. Germline V gives CDR1 MNHEY, CDR2 SMNVEV (reference sequence). The CDR3 contains 16 residues. V was clipped by 1 base and J by 1 base, with 13 bases between them. The CDR3 loop reads CASSLYVQPLQETQYF. The CDR3 DNA is TGTGCCAGCAGTTTATATGTGCAGCCTCTCCAAGAGACCCAGTACTTC.

The chain has TRBV2 and TRBJ2-1, with D unresolved. Germline V gene lookup returns CDR1 SNHLY and CDR2 FYNNEI. This CDR3 spans 12 amino acids. V gave up 6 bases and J gave up 4 bases, with 7 bases separating them. DNA of the CDR3: TGTGCCAGCAGACTACAGTACAATGAGCAGTTCTTC. Amino acid sequence: CASRLQYNEQFF.

This chain uses TRBV5-1 with TRBJ2-3; 9 positions agree with TRBD1. The CDR3 is 14 amino acids. Trimming at V came to 4 bases and at J to 4 bases, leaving 4 bases not matched to a gene. The germline gives CDR1 SGHRS, CDR2 YFSETQ. The CDR3 here is CASSDDRGSDTQYF. As DNA, the CDR3 is TGCGCCAGCAGCGATGACAGGGGGTCAGATACGCAGTATTTT.

The V call is TRBV5-4, the J call TRBJ1-2; 8 bases match TRBD1. With V trimmed by 3 bases and J by 5 bases, 6 bases remained unmatched. The CDR3 has 14 amino acids. Germline V gives CDR1 SGHNT, CDR2 YYREEE (reference sequence). This chain's CDR3 is CASSSAGGAYGYTF. CDR3 DNA sequence: TGTGCCAGCAGCTCGGCAGGGGGCGCGTATGGCTACACCTTC.

The chain carries TRBV28 and TRBJ1-1; unclear D gene. The CDR3 consists of 11 residues. Trimming stripped 9 bases from V and 1 base from J, with 6 bases between. Germline V gives CDR1 MDHEN, CDR2 SYDVKM. In DNA form, the CDR3 reads TGTGCCAGTACAGCGAACACTGAAGCTTTCTTT. This gives the protein CASTANTEAFF.

This sequence joins TRBV28 and TRBJ2-7; D call uncertain. Germline CDR1 is MDHEN and CDR2 is SYDVKM. The CDR3 is made up of 17 amino acids. Trimming removed 3 bases at V and 4 bases at J, with 22 bases between. As DNA, the CDR3 is TGTGCCAGCAGTTTCACTTTCTTTGTCGGTTCGGAGTACGAGCAGTACTTC. Protein sequence: CASSFTFFVGSEYEQYF.

This chain joins TRBV24-1 and TRBJ2-2; D unclear. The V and J ends lost 4 bases and 4 bases respectively, with 12 bases between them. The CDR3 is 15 amino acids. Germline V gene data show CDR1 as KGHDR and CDR2 as SFDVKD. DNA for the CDR3: TGTGCCACCAGTGACACGGGCTTGTCCACCGGGGAGCTGTTTTTT. Its translation: CATSDTGLSTGELFF.

The gene calls are TRBV27 and TRBJ1-3; 8 nucleotides line up with TRBD1. Germline assignment: CDR1 MNHEY and CDR2 SMNVEV (reference sequence). The CDR3 loop spans 15 amino acids. The ends lost 7 bases at V and 1 base at J; junction bases unmatched: 6. The CDR3 coding sequence is TGTGCCAGCACAGGGGGCCCTGATTCTGGAAACACCATATATTTT. Protein product: CASTGGPDSGNTIYF.